This T cell receptor beta chain was identified in a study of blood T cell repertoires in COVID-19. Original analysis: Estimation of nucleated cell counts was performed using reference gene primer amplification. Repertoires were generated with immunoSEQ multiplex PCR, while TCRdb's copy carries only in-frame clones and drops some. Clone size and the V and J calls come from that table; the DNA yielded D and trimming. The sample has some 390,000 clones, around 92% seen once. In this sample, this clone turned up a few times. Clinical histories supplied by participants themselves formed the basis of cohort assignment. V was pared by 4 bases and J by 11 bases, with 12 bases between. CDR1 MDHEN and CDR2 SYDVKM come from the germline V gene. CDR3 length: 12 residues.

This clonotype originated in a woman aged 25 to 45 who had recovered from COVID-19. The sample consisted of PBMCs or T cells enriched from blood (not recorded which). The chain links TRBV28 to TRBJ1-5, with D maybe TRBD1 (5 bases). DNA of the CDR3: TGTGCCAGCAGTTCCCAGGGTAGGGCCCAGCATTTT. This sequence encodes CASSSQGRAQHF.